This TCR beta chain came from a study of OX40 agonist ivuxolimab in advanced cancers. About the research overall: Ivuxolimab, an antibody that agonizes OX40 (CD134), was administered to the patients. Whole-study findings and limits: Some patients who did not respond also had low normalized T-cell clonal expansion.

TCRdb keeps only in-frame clones here, not all; method: immunoSEQ multiplex PCR. The sample has 45,000 or so clones; about 88% are singletons. Unmatched junction bases numbered 5, after V lost 1 base and J lost 1 base. Per the germline V gene, CDR1 is SGDLS and CDR2 is YYNGEE. The CDR3 is 18 amino acids. Regarding this clone: Its antigen is not known.

The input for sequencing was CD4+ or CD8+ T cells sorted from blood, taken in a trial of the OX40 agonist ivuxolimab. This clonotype was obtained from an adult with an advanced solid tumor such as melanoma, head and neck, liver or kidney cancer. The chain joins TRBV9 to TRBJ2-2, with TRBD2 identical over 12 bases. CDR3: CASSVPTSGRRNTGELFF. As DNA, the CDR3 is TGTGCCAGCAGCGTACCAACTAGCGGGAGGAGGAACACCGGGGAGCTGTTTTTT.